This is a list of T cell receptor beta chains from one sample in a study of blood T cell repertoires in COVID-19. The assay was immunoSEQ multiplex PCR, and TCRdb's table has in-frame clones only and misses some. The data show about 65,000 clones, with approximately 78% seen just once and about 16% held by the top ten. What was sequenced was peripheral blood. These TCRs come from an older man with acute or convalescent COVID-19. CDR3s include the opening cysteine and the closing phenylalanine or tryptophan. The D gene is left open where the match is weak. The size of a clone is reported for some rows only, either as once, few or many, or as a class for expanded clones.

D gene	V gene	J gene	clone size	CDR3 DNA	CDR3 protein
TRBD1	TRBV27	TRBJ2-5	NA	TGTGCCAGCAGTCCTCGGGGACAGGGGGCTCAGCAGTACTTC	CASSPRGQGAQQYF
TRBD2	TRBV10-2	TRBJ2-2	NA	TGCGCCAGCAGTAAAACGACGACTAGCGGGGGCCTAACCGGGGAGCTGTTTTTT	CASSKTTTSGGLTGELFF
TRBD2	TRBV5-1	TRBJ2-2	NA	TGCGCCAGCAGCTACTCCGGGACTAGCGGGGTCGGGGAGCTGTTTTTT	CASSYSGTSGVGELFF
TRBD1	TRBV11-2	TRBJ2-1	NA	TGTGCCAGCAGCCTCAAAGGACCCGGGACAGGGCTATTTTCTGAGCAGTTCTTC	CASSLKGPGTGLFSEQFF
TRBD1	TRBV3-1/TRBV3-2	TRBJ1-3	NA	TGTGCCAGCAGCGACCCGGGACAGGGGTCTGGAAACACCATATATTTT	CASSDPGQGSGNTIYF
TRBD1	TRBV5-1	TRBJ2-5	NA	TGCGCCAGCAGCTTGGCACAGGGGGCACGAGAGACCCAGTACTTC	CASSLAQGARETQYF
TRBD2	TRBV2	TRBJ2-5	NA	TGTGCCAGCAGTCGACTAGCGGGGTTGGGAGAGACCCAGTACTTC	CASSRLAGLGETQYF
NA	TRBV5-5	TRBJ2-1	NA	TGTGCCAGCAGCTTAGAGCTCAATGAGCAGTTCTTC	CASSLELNEQFF
TRBD2	TRBV18	TRBJ2-1	NA	TGTGCCAGCTCACCAAGCGGGGTAAACAATGAGCAGTTCTTC	CASSPSGVNNEQFF
TRBD1	TRBV7-9	TRBJ1-2	NA	TGTGCCAGCAGCTCGTGGGACAGGGGGCCCTATGGCTACACCTTC	CASSSWDRGPYGYTF
NA	TRBV7-8	TRBJ2-2	NA	TGTGCCAGCAGCTTAGCGGATCGGGGGAACACCGGGGAGCTGTTTTTT	CASSLADRGNTGELFF
NA	TRBV7-9	TRBJ1-1	NA	TGTGCCAGCAGCCTCTCGGGGGCTGAAGCTTTCTTT	CASSLSGAEAFF
TRBD2	TRBV2	TRBJ2-7	NA	TGTGCCAGCAGTGATATCGGCGGGGGTAGCTCCTACGAGCAGTACTTC	CASSDIGGGSSYEQYF
NA	TRBV10-3	TRBJ2-1	NA	TGTGCCATCAGTGAAGCAGCACAGAGGGGGGGCTCCTACAATGAGCAGTTCTTC	CAISEAAQRGGSYNEQFF
NA	TRBV29-1	TRBJ2-3	NA	TGCAGCGTTGTAGTAGCGGCAGATACGCAGTATTTT	CSVVVAADTQYF
NA	TRBV6-5	TRBJ1-2	few	TGTGCCAGCAGTTATTCCCCCGACAGTAACTATGGCTACACCTTC	CASSYSPDSNYGYTF
NA	TRBV18	TRBJ2-7	NA	TGTGCCAGCTCACCAGGATCGGTGACAGTCGAGCAGTACTTC	CASSPGSVTVEQYF
NA	TRBV6-5	TRBJ2-7	NA	TGTGCCAGCAGCCGCCGGTCCTACGAGCAGTACTTC	CASSRRSYEQYF
TRBD1	TRBV28	TRBJ2-7	NA	TGTGCCAGCTCCCAGGGGGGACAGGGGAGACGCGAGCAGTACTTC	CASSQGGQGRREQYF
NA	TRBV2	TRBJ1-1	NA	TGTGCCAGCAGTGGGCACCTGAACACTGAAGCTTTCTTT	CASSGHLNTEAFF
NA	TRBV23-1	TRBJ2-6	NA	TGCGCCAGCAGCAAAACCACAGGAAGCCTTACTGGGGCCAACGTCCTGACTTTC	CASSKTTGSLTGANVLTF
TRBD2	TRBV5-8	TRBJ2-5	NA	TGTGCCAGCAGCTTGGGGCTGACTTCCAGCGGGGGGCAAGAGACCCAGTACTTC	CASSLGLTSSGGQETQYF
NA	TRBV7-9	TRBJ1-2	NA	TGTGCCAGCAGCTTAATGGCGGGGGACTATGGCTACACCTTC	CASSLMAGDYGYTF
NA	TRBV19	TRBJ1-1	NA	TGTGCCAGTAGTGGGGGGGCCCGCGAAACTGAAGCTTTCTTT	CASSGGARETEAFF
NA	TRBV25-1	TRBJ1-4	NA	TGTGCCAGCAGTGAATCGGTGAGACAGAATGAAAAACTGTTTTTT	CASSESVRQNEKLFF
NA	TRBV2	TRBJ1-2	NA	TGTGCCAGCCAGAATAACTATGGCTACACCTTC	CASQNNYGYTF
TRBD1	TRBV5-1	TRBJ2-2	NA	TGCGCCAGCAAAACGACAGGGACAAACACCGGGGAGCTGTTTTTT	CASKTTGTNTGELFF
TRBD2	TRBV3-1/TRBV3-2	TRBJ2-5	NA	TGTGCCAGCAGCCAAGGGACTAGCGGGGGGTCAGAGGAGACCCAGTACTTC	CASSQGTSGGSEETQYF
NA	TRBV7-9	TRBJ2-5	few	TGTGCCAGCAGCTTCCAGAACCAAGAGACCCAGTACTTC	CASSFQNQETQYF
TRBD1	TRBV5-1	TRBJ2-7	NA	TGCGCCAGCAGCTTGAACAGGGGGCTTGACTACGAGCAGTACTTC	CASSLNRGLDYEQYF
NA	TRBV19	TRBJ1-3	NA	TGTGCCAGTAGTCCCCAGGATTTAGCTGGAAACACCATATATTTT	CASSPQDLAGNTIYF
TRBD1	TRBV10-3	TRBJ1-1	NA	TGTGCCATCACCTCAGGGGGAGGCACTGAAGCTTTCTTT	CAITSGGGTEAFF
TRBD1	TRBV5-4	TRBJ2-7	NA	TGTGCCAGCAGCTTGAGGGTGGGACAGGGTTACGAGCAGTACTTC	CASSLRVGQGYEQYF
NA	TRBV9	TRBJ2-7	few	TGTGCCAGCAGCGTAGCTACAGGACCAAACTACGAGCAGTACTTC	CASSVATGPNYEQYF
TRBD1	TRBV9	TRBJ1-2	NA	TGTGCCAGCAGCAGGAGTAGACAGGGGAACTATGGCTACACCTTC	CASSRSRQGNYGYTF
NA	TRBV5-1	TRBJ2-1	NA	TGCGCCAGCAGCTTGGCGGACCGGGGCAATGAGCAGTTCTTC	CASSLADRGNEQFF
NA	TRBV2	TRBJ1-5	NA	TGTGCCAGCAGTGCGTCAAGGGGGAACAATCAGCCCCAGCATTTT	CASSASRGNNQPQHF
NA	TRBV12-5	TRBJ1-1	once	TGTGCTAGTGCTCGGGGATCACGAGAAGCTTTCTTT	CASARGSREAFF
NA	TRBV5-1	TRBJ1-2	once	TGCGCCAGCAGGCCGGGATTTGGGGCTAACTATGGCTACACCTTC	CASRPGFGANYGYTF
TRBD2	TRBV6-1	TRBJ2-5	few	TGTGCCAGCAGTGAATCCCTAGCGGGGGGTGGCGAGACCCAGTACTTC	CASSESLAGGGETQYF
NA	TRBV7-2	TRBJ1-1	NA	TGTGCCAGCAGTTCGAACCTGGGACTCGAGGCTTTCTTT	CASSSNLGLEAFF
TRBD2	TRBV11-3	TRBJ2-1	NA	TGTGCCAGCAGCTACGGGGGGGGATCCTACAATGAGCAGTTCTTC	CASSYGGGSYNEQFF
TRBD1	TRBV15	TRBJ1-4	NA	TGTGCCACCAGCAGAGTAGGGACAGCCGCAACTAATGAAAAACTGTTTTTT	CATSRVGTAATNEKLFF
TRBD1	TRBV7-9	TRBJ2-1	once	TGTGCCAGCAGCCGGGGACAGGGCGATGAGCAGTTCTTC	CASSRGQGDEQFF
NA	TRBV23-1	TRBJ1-1	NA	TGCGCCAGCAGCTTCGGTCCACCGAACACTGAAGCTTTCTTT	CASSFGPPNTEAFF
NA	TRBV18	TRBJ2-1	NA	TGTGCCAGCTCACCACTGGCCCAGATGGATGAGCAGTTCTTC	CASSPLAQMDEQFF
TRBD1	TRBV2	TRBJ1-5	NA	TGTGCTAGCACCCGGACAGGGACTCAGCCCCAGCATTTT	CASTRTGTQPQHF
TRBD1	TRBV5-6	TRBJ1-2	NA	TGTGCCAGCGGGAGGGACAGGGGGGCGAACTATGGCTACACCTTC	CASGRDRGANYGYTF
TRBD1	TRBV5-1	TRBJ1-6	few	TGCGCCAGCAGCTTGGCTCTTACAGGGGGGTCACCCCTCCACTTT	CASSLALTGGSPLHF
TRBD1	TRBV5-1	TRBJ1-2	NA	TGCGCCAGCAGCTTACGGACCGGGACAGGGGGCTTGAGTGGCTACACCTTC	CASSLRTGTGGLSGYTF
NA	TRBV19	TRBJ1-1	NA	TGTGCCAGTAGTATAGTTGGCAGATCTGGGAGGAACACTGAAGCTTTCTTT	CASSIVGRSGRNTEAFF
TRBD1	TRBV10-1	TRBJ1-6	NA	TGCGCCAGCAGGGCGACAGGGCCCCTAAATAATTCACCCCTCCACTTT	CASRATGPLNNSPLHF
NA	TRBV20-1	TRBJ1-1	NA	TGCAGTGCTAGTCCCGACACTGAAGCTTTCTTT	CSASPDTEAFF
NA	TRBV3-1/TRBV3-2	TRBJ2-1	NA	TGTGCCAGCAGCCGGGGGGTGGAGTATGAGCAGTTCTTC	CASSRGVEYEQFF
NA	TRBV21-1	TRBJ2-4	once	TGTGCCAGCAGCAAATGGCGGCGAAAGAGTCTAGCCAAAAACATTCAGTACTTC	CASSKWRRKSLAKNIQYF
TRBD2	TRBV7-2	TRBJ2-7	NA	TGTGCCAGCAGCACATTAGCGGGGGGGCTGAGCGAGCAGTACTTC	CASSTLAGGLSEQYF
NA	TRBV10-3	TRBJ1-6	NA	TGTGCCATCAGTGAGTCGCAGCAGGGGATGTCACCCCTCCACTTT	CAISESQQGMSPLHF